This paragraph covers one T cell receptor beta chain sequence. Sequencing was performed with immunoSEQ multiplex PCR; in TCRdb, only in-frame clones are kept and a portion is missing. The table lists about 120,000 clones, 70% to 90% of them singletons. This sample is part of a study of T cell responses to AZD1222 COVID-19 vaccine. Trimming stripped 4 bases from V and 6 bases from J, with 10 bases between. The CDR3 has 13 residues. CDR1 is SGHRS and CDR2 is YFSETQ in the germline V gene. The gene calls are TRBV5-1 and TRBJ2-2, with D hard to call. The sequence was collected from an adult in good health. Sequenced material: peripheral blood, taken on day 0 of AZD1222 vaccination. The CDR3 is CASSPREAGELFF. The CDR3 region has the DNA TGCGCCAGCAGCCCCCGTGAGGCCGGGGAGCTGTTTTTT.